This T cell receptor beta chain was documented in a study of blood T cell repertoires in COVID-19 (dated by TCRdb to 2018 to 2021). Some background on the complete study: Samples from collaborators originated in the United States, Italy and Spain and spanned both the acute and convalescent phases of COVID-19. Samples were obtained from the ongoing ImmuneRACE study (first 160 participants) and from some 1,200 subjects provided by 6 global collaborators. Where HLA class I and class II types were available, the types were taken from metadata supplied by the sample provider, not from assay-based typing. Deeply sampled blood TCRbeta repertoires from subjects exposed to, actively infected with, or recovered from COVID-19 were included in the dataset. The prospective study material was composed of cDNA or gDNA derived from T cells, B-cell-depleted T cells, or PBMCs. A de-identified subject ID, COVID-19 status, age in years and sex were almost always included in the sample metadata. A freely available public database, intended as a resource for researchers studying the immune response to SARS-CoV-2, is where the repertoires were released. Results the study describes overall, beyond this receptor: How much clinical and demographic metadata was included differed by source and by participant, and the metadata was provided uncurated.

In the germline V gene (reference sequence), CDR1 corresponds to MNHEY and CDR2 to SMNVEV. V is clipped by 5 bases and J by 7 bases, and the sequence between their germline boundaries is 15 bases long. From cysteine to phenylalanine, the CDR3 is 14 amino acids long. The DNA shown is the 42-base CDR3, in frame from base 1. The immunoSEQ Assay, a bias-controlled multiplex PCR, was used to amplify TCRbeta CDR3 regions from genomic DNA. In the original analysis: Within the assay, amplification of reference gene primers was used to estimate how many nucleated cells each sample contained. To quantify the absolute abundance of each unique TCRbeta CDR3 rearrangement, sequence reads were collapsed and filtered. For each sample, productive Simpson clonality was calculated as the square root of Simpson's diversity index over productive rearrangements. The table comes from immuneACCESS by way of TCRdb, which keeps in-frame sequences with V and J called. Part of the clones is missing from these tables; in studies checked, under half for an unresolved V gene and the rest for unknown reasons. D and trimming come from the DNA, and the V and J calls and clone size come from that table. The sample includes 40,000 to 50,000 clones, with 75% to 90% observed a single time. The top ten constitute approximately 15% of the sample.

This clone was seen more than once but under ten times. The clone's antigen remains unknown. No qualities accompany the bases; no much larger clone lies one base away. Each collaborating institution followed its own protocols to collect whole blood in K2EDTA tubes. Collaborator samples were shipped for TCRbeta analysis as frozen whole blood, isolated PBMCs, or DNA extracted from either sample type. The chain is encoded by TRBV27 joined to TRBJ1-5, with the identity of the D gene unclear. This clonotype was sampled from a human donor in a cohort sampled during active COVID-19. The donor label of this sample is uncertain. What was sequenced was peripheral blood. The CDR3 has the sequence CASSKEGREQPQHF. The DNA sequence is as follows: TGTGCCAGCAGTAAGGAGGGTCGAGAACAGCCCCAGCATTTT.